This T cell receptor (beta chain) was documented in a study of T-cell memory formation after mild COVID-19. This clonotype was detected a few times. In TCRdb, the 5' RACE reads were re-called with MiXCR into one record per CDR3 protein. The table has around 300,000 distinct CDR3 sequences, roughly 18% seen once; the top ten hold under 25%. Germline CDR1 reads SGHRS; CDR2 reads YFSETQ. V lost 0 bases to trimming and J lost 4 bases; unmatched junction nucleotides: 4. This CDR3 has 16 residues. Sequencing was carried out using PBMCs or a T cell subset sorted from them (not recorded which). The gene calls are TRBV5-1 and TRBJ2-2, with 9 nucleotides matching TRBD1. This TCR was sampled from a man younger than 35 who had mild COVID-19 (a few samples of this study predate the infection). Cell type and time point are not known. CDR3 sequence reads: CASSLGTGAGTGELFF. In nucleotides, the CDR3 is TGCGCCAGCAGCTTGGGGACAGGGGCCGGCACCGGGGAGCTGTTTTTT.